This T cell receptor beta chain was sequenced during a study of shared clonotypes between healthy human individuals (dated by TCRdb to 2020 to 2021). For context, the study as a whole: A few men and a couple of women, aged 18 to 49 years, made up the cohort. For each donor, CD4 naive and CD4 memory were each given three plates, CD8 naive was given two plates, and CD8 memory was given one plate. To increase sequencing depth and limit assay-specific biases, TCR repertoire library preparation and sequencing were carried out by different laboratories using diverse techniques. To estimate repertoire size and how much clonotype sharing occurs between individuals, the study deeply sequenced the blood TCR repertoires of about 5 healthy adults. Per donor, leukapheresis produced somewhere between about 0.94 and 9 billion PBMCs. General study outcomes and caveats: Across several donors, about 5% of naive CD4, approximately 3.6% of naive CD8, about 2.3% of memory CD4, and 0.3% to 0.45% of memory CD8 clonotypes were shared. Rarefaction of sorted-subset datasets indicated incomplete sequencing despite the large sequencing depth. Because the study included a small number of donors, the genetic and exposure-history diversity represented was limited. Pairwise subsampling indicated that sequencing depth was expected to affect the degree of clonotype sharing among donors. Sampling was restricted to blood, and TCR repertoires in tissue are likely to differ from TCR repertoires in blood. Higher generation probabilities were observed for clonotypes shared by all four sorted-subset donors than for non-shared clonotypes. Naive subsets generally had larger estimated clonotype richness than memory subsets.

Concerning this clone: The antigen it binds to is not known. Per-base quality was not reported, and no clone a single base away is much larger than it.

The CDR3 runs 13 residues from the cysteine to the phenylalanine. The entry retains the CDR3 DNA only, 39 bases that are in frame from base 1. Between the V and J ends, shortened by 4 bases and 6 bases respectively, the junction contains 9 bases. CDR1 and CDR2, per the germline V gene, are SNHLY and FYNNEI. Using the deep immunoSEQ assay, TCR CDR3 regions were amplified from genomic DNA by multiplex PCR. Extracted genomic DNA from each cell subset was distributed evenly across all wells of several immunoSEQ 96-well plates, and each plate was treated as a replicate. Each replicate PCR for sorted subsets received around 200 ng genomic DNA, equal to about 30,000 T cell genomes. The purified libraries were quantified using a Qubit 3.0 fluorometer, sized with a Bioanalyzer 2100, and then quantified again using the KAPA Library Quantification kit. Every immunoSEQ 96-well plate was sequenced on a separate single-read 150-cycle Illumina NextSeq 550 flow cell. Per the original workflow: Because only junctional sequences without quality scores were contained in the immunoSEQ output, filtering matching that applied to full-length reads could not be performed. To assign V/J genes and CDR3, sequences were annotated against IMGT germline references using PyIR, a Python wrapper for IgBLAST v1.9. Reads were removed for weak V/J assignments (E-value above 1e-6), missing CDR3, stop codons, out-of-frame junctions, or ambiguous translated residues. V3J clonotypes were defined as sequences sharing the same inferred V gene, J gene, and CDR3 amino acid sequence. Percentage overlap between repertoires was calculated by dividing the number of shared unique clonotypes by the size of the smaller repertoire. Repertoire richness was assessed with RTK rarefaction, the Chao1 estimator, and Recon v2.1 estimates of unobserved clonotypes. Generation probabilities were computed with OLGA for all TCRbeta clonotypes obtained by the gDNA method from several donors. What TCRdb holds here is the immuneACCESS table cut down to in-frame rearrangements. Part of the clones is not present; checked against another copy, under half of the missing clones reflect an unresolved V gene, and the others are unexplained. V and J calls and clone size are those listed in that table; D and trimming were worked out from the DNA. In all, the sample holds some 2,100,000 clones, and 90% to 97% of those were seen once. The ten largest clonotypes hold roughly 0.13% of the sample.

The donors were healthy, HIV-negative adults with no recently reported acute infections or vaccinations. Every donor was a Caucasian adult living in Nashville, Tennessee, USA. CD4+ T cells were enriched by magnetic negative selection; naive cells were then positively selected on CD45RA, and the negative fraction formed the memory subset. Blood was collected by leukapheresis, and PBMCs were isolated by Ficoll-Histopaque density gradient centrifugation and then cryopreserved in liquid nitrogen vapor phase. Purity and quantity of every magnetically sorted T cell population were checked by analytical flow cytometry. Each sorted fraction had its genomic DNA isolated and then quantified by UV absorbance on a Nanodrop 2000c.

The rearrangement combines TRBV2 with TRBJ2-2; too little of a D gene remains to name it. The specimen sequenced was naive CD4+ T cells sorted from blood. The cell subset or site label of this sample denotes: CD45RA+ positively selected. This clonotype was sampled from a man between 18 and 29 years old in good health. CDR3 loop: CASSGEMAGELFF. The bases read TGTGCCAGCAGTGGAGAAATGGCCGGGGAGCTGTTTTTT. This CDR3, with the reference TRBV2 and TRBJ2-2 proteins standing in past its ends, gives the full variable domain EPEVTQTPSHQVTQMGQEVILRCVPISNHLYFYWYRQILGQKVEFLVSFYNNEISEKSEIFDDQFSVERPDGSNFTLKIRSTKLEDSAMYFCASSGEMAGELFFGEGSRLTVL.